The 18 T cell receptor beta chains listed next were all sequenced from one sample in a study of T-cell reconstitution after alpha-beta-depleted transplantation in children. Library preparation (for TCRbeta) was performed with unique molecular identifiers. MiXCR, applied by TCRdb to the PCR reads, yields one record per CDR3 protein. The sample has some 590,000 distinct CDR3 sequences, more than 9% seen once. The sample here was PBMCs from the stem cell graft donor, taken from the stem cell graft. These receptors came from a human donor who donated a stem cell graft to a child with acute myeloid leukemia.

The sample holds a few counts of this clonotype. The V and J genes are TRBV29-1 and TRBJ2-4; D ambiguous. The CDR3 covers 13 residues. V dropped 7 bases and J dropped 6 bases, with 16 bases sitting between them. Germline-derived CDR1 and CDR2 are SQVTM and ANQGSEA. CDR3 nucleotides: TGCAGCGCGATACTACAGTCAGGAAACATTCAGTACTTC. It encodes CSAILQSGNIQYF. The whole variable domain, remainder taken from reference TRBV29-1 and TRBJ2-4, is SAVISQKPSRDICQRGTSLTIQCQVDSQVTMMFWYRQQPGQSLTLIATANQGSEATYESGFVIDKFPISRPNLTFSTLTVSNMSPEDSSIYLCSAILQSGNIQYFGAGTRLSVL.

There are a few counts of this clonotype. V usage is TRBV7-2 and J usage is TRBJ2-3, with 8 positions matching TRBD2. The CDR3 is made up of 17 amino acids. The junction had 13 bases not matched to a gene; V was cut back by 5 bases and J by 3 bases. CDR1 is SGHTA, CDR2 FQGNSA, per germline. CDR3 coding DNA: TGTGCCAGCAGCCCTTGGGGGGCGGGAGGAGTGACAGATACGCAGTATTTT. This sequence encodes CASSPWGAGGVTDTQYF.

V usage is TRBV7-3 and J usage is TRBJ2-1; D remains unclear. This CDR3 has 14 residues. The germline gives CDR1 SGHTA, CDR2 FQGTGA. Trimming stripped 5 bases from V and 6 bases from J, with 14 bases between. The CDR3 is CASSALVKVNEQFF. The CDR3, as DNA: TGTGCCAGCAGCGCCTTAGTGAAGGTCAATGAGCAGTTCTTC.

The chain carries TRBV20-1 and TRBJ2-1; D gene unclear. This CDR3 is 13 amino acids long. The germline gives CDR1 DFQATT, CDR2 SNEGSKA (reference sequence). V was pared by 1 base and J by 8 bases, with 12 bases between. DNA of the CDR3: TGCAGTGCTAGAGCCGGGCCAGGCGATGAGCAGTTCTTC. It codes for CSARAGPGDEQFF.

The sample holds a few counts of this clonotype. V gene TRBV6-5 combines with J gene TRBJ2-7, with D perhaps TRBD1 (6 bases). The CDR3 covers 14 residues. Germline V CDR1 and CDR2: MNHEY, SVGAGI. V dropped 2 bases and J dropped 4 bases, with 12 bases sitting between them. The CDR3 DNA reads TGTGCCAGCAGTTACGGGGACACCCCTTACGAGCAGTACTTC. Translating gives CASSYGDTPYEQYF.

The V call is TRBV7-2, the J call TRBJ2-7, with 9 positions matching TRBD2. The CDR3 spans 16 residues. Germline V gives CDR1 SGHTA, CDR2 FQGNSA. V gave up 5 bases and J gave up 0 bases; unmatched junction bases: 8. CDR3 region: CASSQLGLASSYEQYF. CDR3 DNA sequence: TGTGCCAGCAGCCAATTAGGACTAGCGAGCTCCTACGAGCAGTACTTC.

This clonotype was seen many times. In DNA form, the CDR3 reads TGCGCCAGCAGTTATTCCGGGACTCACGAGCAGTACTTC. Translation: CASSYSGTHEQYF. The rearrangement joins TRBV5-1 to TRBJ2-7, with D possibly TRBD2 on 6 matching bases. The length of the CDR3 is 13 residues. Germline loops: CDR1 SGHRS, CDR2 YFSETQ. The ends were cut back, 5 bases at V and 5 bases at J, with 14 bases in the middle.

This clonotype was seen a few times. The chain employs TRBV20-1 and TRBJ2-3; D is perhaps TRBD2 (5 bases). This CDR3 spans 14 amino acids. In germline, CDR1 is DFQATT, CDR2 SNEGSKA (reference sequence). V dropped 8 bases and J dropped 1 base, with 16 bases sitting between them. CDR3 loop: CSPGLSGRTDTQYF. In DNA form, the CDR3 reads TGCAGTCCGGGCCTCAGCGGTCGCACAGATACGCAGTATTTT.

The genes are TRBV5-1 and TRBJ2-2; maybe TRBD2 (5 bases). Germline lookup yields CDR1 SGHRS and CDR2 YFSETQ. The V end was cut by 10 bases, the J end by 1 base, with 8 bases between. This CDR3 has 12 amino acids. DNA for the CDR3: TGCGCCGAGCGGATGAACACCGGGGAGCTGTTTTTT. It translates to CAERMNTGELFF.

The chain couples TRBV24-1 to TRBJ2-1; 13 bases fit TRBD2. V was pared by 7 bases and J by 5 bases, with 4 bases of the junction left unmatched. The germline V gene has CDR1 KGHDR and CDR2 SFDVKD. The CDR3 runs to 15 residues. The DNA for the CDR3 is TGTGCCACCAGCTCGGGACTAGCGGGACACAATGAGCAGTTCTTC. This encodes CATSSGLAGHNEQFF.

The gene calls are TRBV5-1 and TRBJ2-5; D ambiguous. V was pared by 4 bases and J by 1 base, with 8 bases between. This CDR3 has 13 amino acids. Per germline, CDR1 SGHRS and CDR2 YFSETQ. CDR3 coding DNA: TGCGCCAGCAGCCACGACATCCAAGAGACCCAGTACTTC. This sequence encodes CASSHDIQETQYF.

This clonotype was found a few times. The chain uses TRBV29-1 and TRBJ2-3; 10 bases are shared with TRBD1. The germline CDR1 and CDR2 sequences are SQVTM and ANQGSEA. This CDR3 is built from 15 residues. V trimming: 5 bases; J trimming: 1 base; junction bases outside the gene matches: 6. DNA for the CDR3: TGCAGCGTTTCGACCGGGACAGGGGGCACAGATACGCAGTATTTT. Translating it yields CSVSTGTGGTDTQYF.

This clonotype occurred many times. The CDR3 region is CASRVWTASNEQFF. The CDR3 nucleotides are TGTGCCAGCCGTGTTTGGACAGCGTCGAATGAGCAGTTCTTC. This chain links TRBV7-2 with TRBJ2-1; D possibly corresponds to TRBD1 (6 bases). Trimming took 8 bases from V and 7 from J, leaving 18 bases between them. Germline CDR1 and CDR2: SGHTA and FQGNSA. There are 14 residues in the CDR3.

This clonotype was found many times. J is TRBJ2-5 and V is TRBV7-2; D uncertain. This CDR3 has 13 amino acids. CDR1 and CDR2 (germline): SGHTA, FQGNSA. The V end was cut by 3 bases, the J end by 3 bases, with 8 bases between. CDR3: CASSFEAEETQYF. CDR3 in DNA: TGTGCCAGCAGCTTTGAGGCGGAAGAGACCCAGTACTTC.

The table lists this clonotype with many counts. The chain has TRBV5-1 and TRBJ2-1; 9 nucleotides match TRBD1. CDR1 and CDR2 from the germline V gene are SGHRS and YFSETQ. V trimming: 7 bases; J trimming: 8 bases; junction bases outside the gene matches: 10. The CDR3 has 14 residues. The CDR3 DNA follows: TGCGCCAGCCGTACAGGGGGCCAGCACGATGAGCAGTTCTTC. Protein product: CASRTGGQHDEQFF. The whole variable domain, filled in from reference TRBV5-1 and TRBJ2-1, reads KAGVTQTPRYLIKTRGQQVTLSCSPISGHRSVSWYQQTPGQGLQFLFEYFSETQRNKGNFPGRFSGRQFSNSRSEMNVSTLELGDSALYLCASRTGGQHDEQFFGPGTRLTVL.

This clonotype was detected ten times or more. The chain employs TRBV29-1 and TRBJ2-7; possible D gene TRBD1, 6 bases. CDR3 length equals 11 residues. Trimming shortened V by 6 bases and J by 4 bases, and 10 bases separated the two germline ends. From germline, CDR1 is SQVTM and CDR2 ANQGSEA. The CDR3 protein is CSVRDTYEQYF. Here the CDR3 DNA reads TGCAGCGTCCGGGACACATACGAGCAGTACTTC.

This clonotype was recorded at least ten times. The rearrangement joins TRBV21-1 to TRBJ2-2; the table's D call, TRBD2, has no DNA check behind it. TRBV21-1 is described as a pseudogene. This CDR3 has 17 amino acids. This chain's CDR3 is CASSTAKGPANTGELFF. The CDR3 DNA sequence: TGTGCCAGCTCCACCGCGAAGGGACCTGCGAACACCGGGGAGCTGTTTTTT.

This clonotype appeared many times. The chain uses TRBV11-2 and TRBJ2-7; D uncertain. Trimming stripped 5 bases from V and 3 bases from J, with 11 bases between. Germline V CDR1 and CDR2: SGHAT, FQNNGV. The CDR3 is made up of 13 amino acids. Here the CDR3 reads CASSPALNYEQYF. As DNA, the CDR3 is TGTGCCAGCAGCCCCGCGCTTAACTACGAGCAGTACTTC.